The subject of this entry is one T cell receptor (beta chain). What it binds is unknown. Trimming took off 2 bases at V and 8 bases at J, with 10 bases between the two ends. The CDR3 has 13 residues. The germline CDR1 and CDR2 sequences are KGHSH and LQKENI. The assay was immunoSEQ multiplex PCR, and TCRdb's table has in-frame clones only and misses some. The repertoire holds roughly 45,000 clones, just under 95% seen once, with 1.5% to 2% in the top ten. The data originate from a study of graft-versus-host responses after intestinal transplantation. About the research overall: Multivisceral, liver-intestinal, or isolated intestinal grafts were transplanted into recipients.

General study points: Graft-donor T cell macrochimerism in patients accompanied high graft-versus-host to host-versus-graft clonal ratios in allografts. Ileal or blood samples showed some GvH clones first, and such clones were also found in recipient marrow.

Sequencing used PBMCs, obtained more than 310 days after intestinal transplant. The source of this sequence is a human patient who received an intestinal transplant, so some T cells may come from the graft donor. The rearrangement uses TRBV18 and TRBJ2-1, with a weak D call TRBD1 (6 bases). The CDR3 DNA reads TGTGCCAGCTCACCAGGGACATTCGATGAGCAGTTCTTC. This sequence encodes CASSPGTFDEQFF. Complete variable domain (other parts from reference TRBV18 and TRBJ2-1): NAGVMQNPRHLVRRRGQEARLRCSPMKGHSHVYWYRQLPEEGLKFMVYLQKENIIDESGMPKERFSAEFPKEGPSILRIQQVVRGDSAAYFCASSPGTFDEQFFGPGTRLTVL.